The rows below give T cell receptor beta chains drawn from one sample of a study of blood T cell repertoires in COVID-19. Sequencing was performed with immunoSEQ multiplex PCR; in TCRdb, only in-frame clones are kept and a portion is missing. The data hold approximately 210,000 clones, with about 83% observed a single time. Source material: peripheral blood. Receptors originate from a woman aged 45-65 years with active or convalescent COVID-19. The CDR3 runs from the conserved cysteine through the conserved F or W. A D gene is named only where the DNA matches it firmly. Clone size, where shown, is once, few, many, or a class for clones that have expanded.

TRBV7-9	TRBJ2-1	TRBD2	few	TGTGCCAGCAGTCTTCTGGGCGGGGGAGCTTACAATGAGCAGTTCTTC	CASSLLGGGAYNEQFF
TRBV6-5	TRBJ2-4	NA	few	TGTGCCAGCAGCCCGACATCAGGAGCCAAAAACATTCAGTACTTC	CASSPTSGAKNIQYF
TRBV28	TRBJ1-2	NA	NA	TGTGCCAGCAGCCTTCTCTATGGCTACACCTTC	CASSLLYGYTF
TRBV6-5	TRBJ2-3	TRBD1	NA	TGTGCCACCGCACGAGGGGGACAGCTCACAGATACGCAGTATTTT	CATARGGQLTDTQYF
TRBV29-1	TRBJ1-1	TRBD1	once	TGCAGCGTGACAGGGGCTGGGGGCACTGAAGCTTTCTTT	CSVTGAGGTEAFF
TRBV11-2	TRBJ2-7	TRBD2	NA	TGTGCCAGCAGCTTGGGACTAGCCGACTCCTACGAGCAGTACTTC	CASSLGLADSYEQYF
TRBV12-5	TRBJ1-1	NA	NA	TGTGCTAGTGCTGGGGCACCCAAGTCGAAAGCTTTCTTT	CASAGAPKSKAFF
TRBV2	TRBJ2-4	TRBD1	NA	TGTGCCAGCAGTCAGACAGGGGCGGGCAAAAACATTCAGTACTTC	CASSQTGAGKNIQYF
TRBV2	TRBJ2-4	NA	NA	TGTGCCAGCAGTGAAATATTCCTAGCCAAAAACATTCAGTACTTC	CASSEIFLAKNIQYF
TRBV19	TRBJ1-5	TRBD1	few	TGTGCCAGTAGTCCCTGGGACAGCCAGCCCCAGCATTTT	CASSPWDSQPQHF
TRBV24-1	TRBJ1-2	TRBD1	NA	TGTGCCACCAGTTCTAATATAGACAGGGCGCTCGCTGGCTACACCTTC	CATSSNIDRALAGYTF